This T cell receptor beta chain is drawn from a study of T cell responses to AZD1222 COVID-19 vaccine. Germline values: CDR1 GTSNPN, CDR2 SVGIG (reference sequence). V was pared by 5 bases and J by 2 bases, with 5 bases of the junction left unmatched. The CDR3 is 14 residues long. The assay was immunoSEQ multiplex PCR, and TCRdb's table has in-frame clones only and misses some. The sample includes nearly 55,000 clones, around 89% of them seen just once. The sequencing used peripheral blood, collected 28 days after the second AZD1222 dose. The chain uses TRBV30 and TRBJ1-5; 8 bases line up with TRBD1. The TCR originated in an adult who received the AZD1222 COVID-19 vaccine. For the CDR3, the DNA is TGTGCCTGGGCCGCGGACAGGGGCAATCAGCCCCAGCATTTT. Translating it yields CAWAADRGNQPQHF.